The T cell receptor delta chain under discussion was sequenced for a study of γδ T cells in repeated Plasmodium falciparum infection. Flow sorting of PBMC yielded separate Vgamma9/Vdelta2+ and Vdelta2-negative gammadelta T cell populations for bulk repertoire analysis. TCRdb re-called clones from the multiplex PCR reads using CATT. The sample carries around 86,000 delta-chain clones, around 1.4% recorded once. Findings of the study overall: Many TCRgamma sequences overlapped between individuals in stable Vgamma9/Vdelta2+ repertoires.

A note on this clone: Its antigen is unidentified. TCRdb's listed protein matches a much larger clone and diverges from this DNA's translation at residue 5, likely through a read error; the protein shown comes from the DNA.

Germline V gene lookup returns CDR1 GEAIGNYY and CDR2 EKD. The trim removed 3 bases at V and 2 bases at J, leaving 26 bases unmatched. CDR3 length equals 21 residues. The gene calls are TRDV2 and TRDJ1; 7 bases map to TRDD3. The J gene comes from matching the DNA to germline here; TCRdb lacks it. The sequence was obtained from a pool of human donors (malaria-infected and uninfected, not separated). Sequences were obtained from gamma-delta T cells from blood. DNA of the CDR3: TGTGCCTGTGACGCCGGGGGATCTTCGGGGCGTACTGGGATCCGAACCGATAAACTCATCTTT. This gives the protein CACDAGGSSGRTGIRTDKLIF.